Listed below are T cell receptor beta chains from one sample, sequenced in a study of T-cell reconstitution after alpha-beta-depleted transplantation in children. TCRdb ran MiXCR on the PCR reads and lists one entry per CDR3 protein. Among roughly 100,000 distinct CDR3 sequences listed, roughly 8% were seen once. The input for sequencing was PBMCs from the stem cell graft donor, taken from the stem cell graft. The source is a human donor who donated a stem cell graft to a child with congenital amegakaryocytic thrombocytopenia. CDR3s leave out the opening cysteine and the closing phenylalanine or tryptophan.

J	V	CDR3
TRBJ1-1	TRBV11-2	ASTLDSGNTEAF
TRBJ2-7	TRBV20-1	SAGDSRSSYEQY
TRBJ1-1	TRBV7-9	ASSSPSGRNTEAF
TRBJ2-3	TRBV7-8	ASSSPRTNLITDTQY
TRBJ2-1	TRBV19	ASSMYQVEGEQF
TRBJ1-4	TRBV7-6	ASSPLLGQMVEKLF
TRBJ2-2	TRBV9	ASSPDGNTGELF
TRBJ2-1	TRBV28	ASSLSGREQF
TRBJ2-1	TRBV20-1	SATTLANGSYNEQF
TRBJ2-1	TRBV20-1	SARLPAKGVQF
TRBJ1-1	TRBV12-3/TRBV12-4	ASSLGAVEAF
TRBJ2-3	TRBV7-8	ASSLIAGAATTQY
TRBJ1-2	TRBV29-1	SVASAYGYT
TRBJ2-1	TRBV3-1	ASSLTYNEQF
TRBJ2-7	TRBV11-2	ASSKQVSVINEQY
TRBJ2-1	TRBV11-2	ASSFRLGSYNEQF
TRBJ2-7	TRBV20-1	SSGQGQGYEQY
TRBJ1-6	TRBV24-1	ATTGDSSYNSPLH
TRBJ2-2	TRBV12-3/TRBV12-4	ASSFVGTGELF
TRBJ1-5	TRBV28	ASSPLIYSNQPQH
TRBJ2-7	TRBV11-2	ATIVGGEQY
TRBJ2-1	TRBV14	ASSQDGGFYNEQF
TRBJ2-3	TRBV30	AWSLAGGTDTQY
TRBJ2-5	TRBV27	ASSPTGSWQETQY
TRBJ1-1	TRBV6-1	ASSEEVVNTEAF
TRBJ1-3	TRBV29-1	SVEDWGGNSGNTIY
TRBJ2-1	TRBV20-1	SATGLAGGPYNEQF
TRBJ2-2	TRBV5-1	ASSPPYGSNTGELF
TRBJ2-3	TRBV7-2	ASSLTLLAGESTQY
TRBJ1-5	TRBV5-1	ASSLAAGLDQPQH
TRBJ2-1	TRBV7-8	ASSRPSRGNEQF
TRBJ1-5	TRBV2	ASTAGRHTNQPQH
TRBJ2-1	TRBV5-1	ASSLNAGSYNEQF
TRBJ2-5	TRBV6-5	ASSSLAPGMETQY
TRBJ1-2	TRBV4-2	ASSQAGQGGDGYT
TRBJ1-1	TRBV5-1	ASSLRPGAEAF
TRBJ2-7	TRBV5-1	ASSLNSVLNEQY
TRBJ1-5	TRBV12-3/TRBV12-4	ASSREGRGNQPQH
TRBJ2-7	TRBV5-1	ASSLDTGLYEQY
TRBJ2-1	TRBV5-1	ASSLDRNNEQF
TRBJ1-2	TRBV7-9	ASSLDPSGYT
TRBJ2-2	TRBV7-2	ASSWGLLAGELF
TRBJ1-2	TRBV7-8	ASSSGPNYGYT
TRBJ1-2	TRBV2	ASSVTGPFYGYT
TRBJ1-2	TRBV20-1	SAAPAGMRAGYT
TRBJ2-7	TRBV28	ASSPYRDRAHEQY
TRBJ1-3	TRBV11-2	ASSSSDSYTIY
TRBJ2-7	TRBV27	ASSFRVPHEQY
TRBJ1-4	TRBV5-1	ASSWGTREKLF
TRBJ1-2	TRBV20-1	SAAGGPVYGYT
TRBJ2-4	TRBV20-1	SADPALAKNIQY